These T cell receptor beta chains were read from a single sample in a study of blood T cell repertoires in COVID-19. Assay: immunoSEQ multiplex PCR; the TCRdb copy retains only in-frame clones and omits some. This table holds about 500,000 clones, roughly nine tenths found once. Input material: peripheral blood. These TCRs come from a man between 18 and 29 years old with COVID-19, enrolled during active disease. Each CDR3 is given with its conserved first and last residue. Each record gives: J gene, V gene, clone size, D gene, CDR3 protein, CDR3 DNA. The D gene is left open where the match is weak. Rows may omit the clone size; those that give it use once, few, many or a size class.

>TRBJ2-7|TRBV3-1/TRBV3-2|NA|TRBD1
CASRGTADYEQYF
TGTGCCAGCAGGGGGACAGCAGACTACGAGCAGTACTTC
>TRBJ1-2|TRBV27|NA|NA
CASSPRTALDGYTF
TGTGCCAGCAGTCCCCGGACTGCCCTTGACGGCTACACCTTC
>TRBJ1-1|TRBV3-1/TRBV3-2|NA|NA
CASSQGGRDTEAFF
TGTGCCAGCAGCCAAGGGGGCAGGGACACTGAAGCTTTCTTT
>TRBJ2-3|TRBV10-2|many|NA
CASRDAFAGSDTQYF
TGCGCCAGCAGGGACGCGTTCGCGGGGTCAGATACGCAGTATTTT
>TRBJ1-6|TRBV9|NA|NA
CASSAYNSPLHF
TGTGCCAGCAGCGCGTATAATTCACCCCTCCACTTT
>TRBJ2-1|TRBV5-1|NA|NA
CASSLGLEIYNEQFF
TGCGCCAGCAGCTTGGGGCTAGAGATCTACAATGAGCAGTTCTTC
>TRBJ2-5|TRBV12-3/TRBV12-4|NA|NA
CASTFRGQETQYF
TGTGCCAGCACCTTTAGAGGACAGGAGACCCAGTACTTC
>TRBJ2-3|TRBV29-1|NA|NA
CSYTGTATDTQYF
TGCAGCTACACCGGGACTGCGACAGATACGCAGTATTTT
>TRBJ2-2|TRBV9|few|NA
CASSGITGTGELFF
TGTGCCAGCAGCGGGATAACGGGGACCGGGGAGCTGTTTTTT
>TRBJ2-5|TRBV7-8|NA|NA
CASSLAYVGAEETQYF
TGTGCCAGCAGCTTAGCTTATGTGGGGGCCGAGGAGACCCAGTACTTC
>TRBJ1-4|TRBV19|NA|TRBD1
CASSIPPRQGINEKLFF
TGTGCCAGTAGTATCCCCCCTAGACAGGGGATTAATGAAAAACTGTTTTTT
>TRBJ1-2|TRBV6-5|NA|NA
CASSYSNSGGQGYTF
TGTGCCAGCAGTTACTCGAACTCCGGAGGTCAAGGCTACACCTTC
>TRBJ1-1|TRBV6-5|NA|TRBD1
CASSYSDRGNTEAFF
TGTGCCAGCAGTTACTCGGACAGGGGAAACACTGAAGCTTTCTTT
>TRBJ2-3|TRBV19|NA|TRBD2
CASIKGGGSTDTQYF
TGTGCCAGTATTAAGGGCGGGGGGAGCACAGATACGCAGTATTTT
>TRBJ1-3|TRBV4-2|NA|TRBD1
CASSHDRVSGNTIYF
TGTGCCAGCAGCCACGACAGGGTGTCGGGAAACACCATATATTTT
>TRBJ2-1|TRBV2|NA|NA
CASSEGDLDYNEQFF
TGTGCCAGCAGTGAAGGGGACTTGGATTACAATGAGCAGTTCTTC
>TRBJ2-5|TRBV7-8|NA|TRBD1
CASSSRDRGRETQYF
TGTGCCAGCAGCTCCAGGGACAGGGGGCGTGAGACCCAGTACTTC
>TRBJ2-6|TRBV7-2|NA|NA
CASSLAGSGANVLTF
TGTGCCAGCAGCTTGGCGGGCTCTGGGGCCAACGTCCTGACTTTC
>TRBJ1-4|TRBV19|NA|NA
CASQDPGGVRNEKLFF
TGTGCCAGTCAAGACCCCGGGGGGGTCCGTAATGAAAAACTGTTTTTT
>TRBJ2-6|TRBV9|few|TRBD2
CASSVLVSGGNSGANVLTF
TGTGCCAGCAGCGTTCTTGTTTCGGGGGGAAACTCTGGGGCCAACGTCCTGACTTTC
>TRBJ1-1|TRBV2|NA|NA
CASSELGETEAFF
TGTGCCAGCAGTGAATTAGGGGAAACTGAAGCTTTCTTT
>TRBJ2-5|TRBV12-5|NA|NA
CASGLAETQYF
TGTGCTAGTGGCTTGGCGGAGACCCAGTACTTC
>TRBJ1-1|TRBV27|NA|NA
CASSLRGGPEAFF
TGTGCCAGCAGTTTAAGGGGGGGCCCTGAAGCTTTCTTT
>TRBJ1-6|TRBV12-3/TRBV12-4|NA|NA
CASSSEGSPLHF
TGTGCCAGCAGTTCCGAGGGTTCACCCCTCCACTTT
>TRBJ2-6|TRBV3-1/TRBV3-2|NA|NA
CASSLPAGPLSGANVLTF
TGTGCCAGCAGCCTCCCTGCGGGTCCCCTCTCTGGGGCCAACGTCCTGACTTTC
>TRBJ2-7|TRBV6-5|NA|TRBD2
CASTPGGTLYEQYF
TGTGCCAGCACCCCGGGAGGGACCCTTTACGAGCAGTACTTC
>TRBJ2-7|TRBV7-3|NA|TRBD2
CASSLGLAGSYEQYF
TGTGCCAGCAGCTTAGGACTAGCGGGGTCCTACGAGCAGTACTTC
>TRBJ2-3|TRBV11-2|NA|NA
CASSLDQDWGTDTQYF
TGTGCCAGCAGCTTAGATCAGGACTGGGGCACAGATACGCAGTATTTT
>TRBJ1-2|TRBV3-1/TRBV3-2|many|NA
CASSQEGGGSPHGYTF
TGTGCCAGCAGCCAAGAAGGCGGGGGGTCCCCACATGGCTACACCTTC
>TRBJ2-5|TRBV5-8|NA|NA
CASSRDPNRRETQYF
TGTGCCAGCAGCCGTGACCCCAACCGGAGAGAGACCCAGTACTTC
>TRBJ2-4|TRBV18|NA|TRBD1
CASSYGQGAKNIQYF
TGTGCCAGCTCATACGGACAGGGGGCCAAAAACATTCAGTACTTC
>TRBJ2-1|TRBV24-1|NA|TRBD2
CATSALGREKDEQFF
TGTGCCACCAGTGCCCTGGGGCGGGAGAAGGATGAGCAGTTCTTC
>TRBJ1-1|TRBV11-2|many|NA
CASSLETALNTEAFF
TGTGCCAGCAGTTTAGAGACAGCCCTTAACACTGAAGCTTTCTTT
>TRBJ2-6|TRBV25-1|NA|NA
CASTEGSGANVLTF
TGTGCCAGCACCGAGGGCTCTGGGGCCAACGTCCTGACTTTC
>TRBJ1-2|TRBV7-9|NA|TRBD1
CASSLAAGQALYGYTF
TGTGCCAGCAGCTTAGCCGCTGGACAGGCCCTCTATGGCTACACCTTC
>TRBJ1-1|TRBV6-5|NA|TRBD1
CASSPRQGARNEAFF
TGTGCCAGCAGTCCACGACAGGGGGCGAGGAATGAAGCTTTCTTT
>TRBJ2-7|TRBV4-2|NA|TRBD2
CASSQPSGGSYEQYF
TGTGCCAGCAGCCAACCTAGCGGGGGATCCTACGAGCAGTACTTC
>TRBJ2-2|TRBV19|once|NA
CASSPSTGYTGELFF
TGTGCCAGTAGTCCATCAACAGGTTACACCGGGGAGCTGTTTTTT
>TRBJ2-5|TRBV20-1|NA|NA
CSASGEASRKETQYF
TGCAGTGCTAGTGGGGAGGCTAGCAGAAAAGAGACCCAGTACTTC
>TRBJ2-3|TRBV27|NA|TRBD2
CASSLRTSGRRDTQYF
TGTGCCAGCAGTCTCCGGACTAGCGGGAGACGGGATACGCAGTATTTT
>TRBJ2-2|TRBV19|NA|TRBD1
CASSITGVGGELFF
TGTGCCAGTAGTATTACAGGGGTCGGCGGGGAGCTGTTTTTT
>TRBJ2-3|TRBV11-3|once|TRBD1
CASSPDGGGDRGFWTDTQYF
TGTGCCAGCAGCCCCGACGGTGGTGGTGACAGGGGGTTTTGGACAGATACGCAGTATTTT
>TRBJ2-3|TRBV5-4|NA|NA
CASSLTGSSDTQYF
TGTGCCAGCAGCTTGACAGGGTCTTCAGATACGCAGTATTTT
>TRBJ2-2|TRBV30|NA|TRBD1
CAWSVGQGVDGELFF
TGTGCCTGGAGTGTGGGGCAGGGGGTTGACGGGGAGCTGTTTTTT
>TRBJ1-2|TRBV2|once|NA
CASRAGPGYTF
TGTGCCAGCAGGGCAGGTCCTGGCTACACCTTC
>TRBJ1-1|TRBV10-2|NA|NA
CASSEATPGRRMNTEAFF
TGCGCCAGCAGCGAGGCCACCCCCGGTAGAAGAATGAACACTGAAGCTTTCTTT
>TRBJ1-1|TRBV7-9|NA|NA
CATVKGFLNTEAFF
TGTGCCACCGTTAAGGGGTTTCTGAACACTGAAGCTTTCTTT
>TRBJ1-2|TRBV18|NA|NA
CASSPDSLNYGYTF
TGTGCCAGCTCACCGGACAGCCTTAACTATGGCTACACCTTC
>TRBJ2-3|TRBV12-5|NA|TRBD2
CASGLILSGTSGTDTQYF
TGTGCTAGTGGTTTGATTCTTTCCGGGACTAGCGGCACAGATACGCAGTATTTT
>TRBJ1-2|TRBV5-1|NA|TRBD1
CASSLEGDRAAHGYTF
TGCGCCAGCAGCTTGGAGGGGGACAGGGCGGCGCATGGCTACACCTTC
>TRBJ2-1|TRBV7-8|once|TRBD1
CASSLSGTGNNEQFF
TGTGCCAGCAGCCTAAGCGGGACAGGGAACAATGAGCAGTTCTTC
>TRBJ2-3|TRBV18|NA|NA
CASSRQGLSTDTQYF
TGTGCCAGCTCACGGCAGGGTCTAAGCACAGATACGCAGTATTTT